Listed here are 5 T cell receptor beta chains from one sample, sequenced in a study of Ad26.COV2.S vaccination and SARS-CoV-2 variants. Treatment here: 15 to 20 received Ad26.COV2.S at low or high dose, single or two shots; a few received placebo; per-sample allocation not given. Following the first vaccine or placebo injection, samples were taken on day 63. Sequenced by immunoSEQ multiplex PCR; TCRdb stores in-frame clones only, minus some. The repertoire holds some 350,000 clones, around 90% seen once, with about 5.4% in the top ten. The sequenced sample was peripheral blood, obtained in a trial of Ad26.COV2.S vaccine versus placebo. Receptors originate from a person aged 18-60 years who received the Ad26.COV2.S COVID-19 vaccine or a placebo.

J is TRBJ2-1 and V is TRBV19; the D gene is possibly TRBD2 (5 bases). The germline V gene encodes CDR1 LNHDA and CDR2 SQIVND (reference sequence). The CDR3 has 13 residues. The V end lost 4 bases, the J end lost 5 bases, and 9 bases lay between the germline ends. The CDR3 DNA reads as TGTGCCAGTAGTAGGGCAGCGGACAATGAGCAGTTCTTC. Translation gives CASSRAADNEQFF.

The CDR3 protein is CASSLGDRDQETQYF. Written as DNA, the CDR3 is TGTGCCAGCAGCTTAGGGGACAGGGACCAAGAGACCCAGTACTTC. The gene calls are TRBV7-8 and TRBJ2-5; 9 bases line up with TRBD1. The J segment lost 0 bases and the V segment lost 1 base, leaving 0 bases of the junction unmatched. The CDR3 has 15 amino acids. In germline, CDR1 is SGHVS, CDR2 FQNEAQ.

V gene TRBV3-1 (or the pseudogene TRBV3-2) combines with J gene TRBJ2-3; D possibly corresponds to TRBD1 (5 bases). This CDR3 comprises 15 residues. The germline CDR1 and CDR2 sequences are LGHDT and YNNKEL (reference sequence). V was pared by 3 bases and J by 0 bases, with 10 bases between. CDR3 DNA sequence: TGTGCCAGCAGCCAGACAGCCTCTAGCACAGATACGCAGTATTTT. As protein: CASSQTASSTDTQYF.

The chain combines TRBV9 with TRBJ1-1; D gene uncertain. Germline CDR1 is SGDLS and CDR2 is YYNGEE. Trimming cost V 0 bases and J 10 bases, with 10 bases left between them. CDR3 size: 12 residues. This CDR3 reads CASSVGDTGAFF. The CDR3 DNA reads TGTGCCAGCAGCGTAGGAGACACGGGAGCTTTCTTT.

This chain connects TRBV11-3 to TRBJ1-1; TRBD1 agrees at 9 bases. The V and J ends lost 5 bases and 5 bases, in that order; junction bases with no gene match: 6. The CDR3 runs 14 residues. Germline V gene sequence: CDR1 SGHNT, CDR2 YENEEA. CDR3 bases: TGTGCCAGCAGCCAACGGACAGGGGTGACTGAAGCTTTCTTT. It codes for CASSQRTGVTEAFF.